What follows are 11 T cell receptor beta chains derived from one specimen sequenced in a study of blood T cells in healthy people across ages. It was with a sample-barcoded 5' primer and a J-beta primer mix that a second PCR of about 7 to 12 cycles was run. A single record per CDR3 protein comes from TCRdb applying MiXCR to the 5' RACE reads. The sample consists of over 500,000 distinct CDR3 sequences, around 52% of them appearing once. Sample: blood. The receptors here all came from a woman aged 80 or older in good health.

This clonotype was observed a single time. This chain uses TRBV28 with TRBJ2-3; D is undetermined. V was pared by 5 bases and J by 2 bases, with 14 bases between. The CDR3 is made up of 15 amino acids. Germline V gene lookup returns CDR1 MDHEN and CDR2 SYDVKM. This CDR3 reads CASSALIGYTDTQYF. The CDR3 DNA reads as TGTGCCAGCAGTGCTCTTATCGGGTACACAGATACGCAGTATTTT.

In its sample, this clonotype was seen many times. V gene TRBV20-1 combines with J gene TRBJ2-1; no firm D call. Germline V gene lookup returns CDR1 DFQATT and CDR2 SNEGSKA (reference sequence). Trimming took 1 base from V and 0 from J, leaving 19 bases between them. The CDR3 runs 18 residues. The CDR3 protein is CSARVRTSIRSSYNEQFF. The DNA for the CDR3 is TGCAGTGCTAGAGTGCGGACGTCAATTCGGAGCTCCTACAATGAGCAGTTCTTC.

This chain uses TRBV7-2 with TRBJ2-5; D unresolved. The length of the CDR3 is 17 residues. The V gene's germline CDR1 is SGHTA and CDR2 FQGNSA. V lost 3 bases and J lost 1, with 18 bases in between. The CDR3 nucleotides are TGTGCCAGCAGCTTTAGAGTCTCCCAATCGCCCCAAGAGACCCAGTACTTC. It yields the protein CASSFRVSQSPQETQYF.

The genes are TRBV5-1 and TRBJ2-7, with 11 bases identical to TRBD1. In germline, CDR1 is SGHRS, CDR2 YFSETQ. V dropped 4 bases and J dropped 7; count of bases not matched to a gene: 4. The CDR3 covers 13 residues. CDR3 loop: CASSVGQGEEQYF. In DNA form, the CDR3 reads TGCGCCAGCAGCGTGGGACAGGGGGAAGAGCAGTACTTC.

The CDR3 here is CASSPELPGYYGYTF. CDR3 DNA: TGTGCCAGCAGCCCCGAATTACCGGGCTACTATGGCTACACCTTC. V gene TRBV6-5 combines with J gene TRBJ1-2; D gene ambiguous. The V gene lost 6 bases and the J gene lost 3 bases, with 17 bases spanning the gap. This CDR3 contains 15 residues. CDR1 is MNHEY, CDR2 SVGAGI, per germline.

In its sample, this clonotype was seen many times. The J gene is TRBJ1-2, the V gene TRBV20-1, with 9 bases lining up with TRBD1. Per the germline V gene, CDR1 is DFQATT and CDR2 is SNEGSKA (reference sequence). The CDR3 has 15 amino acids. V trimming: 6 bases; J trimming: 7 bases; junction bases outside the gene matches: 15. The CDR3 DNA reads TGCAGTGCCCGGCGACCGGGACAGGGCCATGGTGGCTACACCTTC. Its translation is CSARRPGQGHGGYTF.

Comments on this clonotype: Just one base apart from a much larger clone, this may be a read error. The genes are TRBV18 and TRBJ2-7, with TRBD1 as a possible D gene (6 bases). Per the germline V gene, CDR1 is KGHSH and CDR2 is LQKENI. V shed 3 bases and J shed 7 bases, with 19 bases lying between them. This CDR3 has 15 residues. The CDR3 protein is CASSPRTVNHNEQYF. The CDR3 DNA is TGTGCCAGCTCACCCAGGACAGTTAACCACAATGAGCAGTACTTC.

The V call is TRBV12-3 or TRBV12-4, the J call TRBJ1-1, with a tentative D call TRBD1 (5 bases). This CDR3 contains 13 residues. Trimming removed 6 bases from V and 5 bases from J, with 13 bases in between. The CDR3 DNA is TGTGCCAGCAGCCCACAGGAGGTGACTGAAGCTTTCTTT. It specifies CASSPQEVTEAFF.

This chain links TRBV5-1 with TRBJ2-2; 10 nucleotides align to TRBD2. The germline V gene encodes CDR1 SGHRS and CDR2 YFSETQ. The V and J ends lost 2 bases and 2 bases, in that order; junction bases with no gene match: 0. The CDR3 runs 15 residues. CDR3 region: CASSLLAGNTGELFF. Here the CDR3 DNA reads TGCGCCAGCAGCTTACTAGCGGGAAACACCGGGGAGCTGTTTTTT.

The genes are TRBV9 and TRBJ2-3; 7 bases align to TRBD2. Germline V lookup: CDR1 SGDLS, CDR2 YYNGEE. V lost 4 bases and J lost 0; bases outside the gene matches: 8. The CDR3 loop spans 16 amino acids. The DNA for the CDR3 is TGTGCCAGCAGCCCCCAGCGGGGATTAAGCACAGATACGCAGTATTTT. Translating gives CASSPQRGLSTDTQYF.

The V call is TRBV28, the J call TRBJ2-5; 8 nucleotides line up with TRBD1. The J call may not be correct, given that the DNA end is closer to TRBJ2-7. Looked up from germline, CDR1 is MDHEN and CDR2 is SYDVKM. CDR3 length equals 12 residues. CDR3 DNA sequence: TGTGCCAGCAGTACACAGGGGGGCGAGCAGTACTTC. Amino acid sequence: CASSTQGGEQYF.